One and the same sample provided the 18 T cell receptor beta chains below, sequenced in a study of cytomegalovirus exposure and HLA in healthy donors. Sequencing used immunoSEQ multiplex PCR; TCRdb keeps in-frame clones, though not all of them. The table lists roughly 220,000 clones, around 90% of them singletons, with around 1.1% in the top ten. Sequences were obtained from PBMCs. The receptors originated from a woman between 18 and 30 years old in good health and CMV-seronegative.

The chain carries TRBV20-1 and TRBJ2-3; D is unclear. This CDR3 has 10 residues. The V end lost 6 bases, the J end lost 2 bases, and 3 bases lay between the germline ends. Per germline, CDR1 DFQATT and CDR2 SNEGSKA (reference sequence). As DNA, the CDR3 is TGCAGTGCCCTCACAGATACGCAGTATTTT. Its protein product is CSALTDTQYF.

The CDR3 bases are TGTGCCAGTAGCCTTATCGGACAGGGTGGCAATCAGCCCCAGCATTTT. Translating gives CASSLIGQGGNQPQHF. The chain combines TRBV19 with TRBJ1-5; TRBD1 matches 8 bases. Germline assignment: CDR1 LNHDA and CDR2 SQIVND (reference sequence). There are 16 residues in the CDR3. Germline trimming cut 6 bases from V and 2 bases from J; bases unmatched to any gene: 9.

The chain carries TRBV7-8 and TRBJ2-7, with D tentatively TRBD2 (6 bases). Germline CDR1 reads SGHVS; CDR2 reads FQNEAQ. Trimming shortened V by 1 base and J by 3 bases, and 7 bases separated the two germline ends. CDR3 length: 13 amino acids. CDR3 residues: CASSLGDFYEQYF. The CDR3 DNA reads TGTGCCAGCAGCTTAGGGGACTTCTACGAGCAGTACTTC.

The CDR3 coding sequence is TGTGCCAGCAGCTCCGATCCCAGGACAGGGAAGGTCAACACCTTC. Encoded protein: CASSSDPRTGKVNTF. The chain is built from TRBV5-6 and TRBJ1-2; 8 bases map to TRBD1. Per the germline V gene, CDR1 is SGHDT and CDR2 is YYEEEE. V lost 3 bases, J lost 12 bases, and 16 bases stayed unmatched. The CDR3 extends over 15 amino acids.

The chain is built from TRBV28 and TRBJ1-1; possible D gene TRBD1, 6 bases. Trimming took off 1 base at V and 5 bases at J, with 14 bases between the two ends. The CDR3 sequence is 15 residues long. Germline lookup yields CDR1 MDHEN and CDR2 SYDVKM. The CDR3: CASSLLGGQRTEAFF. DNA of the CDR3: TGTGCCAGCAGTTTATTGGGGGGGCAGAGAACTGAAGCTTTCTTT. The variable domain in full, completed from reference TRBV28 and TRBJ1-1, reads DVKVTQSSRYLVKRTGEKVFLECVQDMDHENMFWYRQDPGLGLRLIYFSYDVKMKEKGDIPEGYSVSREKKERFSLILESASTNQTSMYLCASSLLGGQRTEAFFGQGTRLTVV.

CDR3 in DNA: TGTGCCAGCAGCCAATCTAGCGGGAGTCGAGATGAGCAGTTCTTC. Translation gives CASSQSSGSRDEQFF. This chain uses TRBV7-9 with TRBJ2-1; 10 nucleotides agree with TRBD2. CDR3 length equals 15 residues. CDR1 and CDR2 (germline): SEHNR, FQNEAQ (reference sequence). The ends lost 5 bases at V and 8 bases at J; junction bases unmatched: 9.

The chain joins TRBV7-2 to TRBJ2-5, with a weak D call TRBD2 (6 bases). V lost 0 bases and J lost 7, with 15 bases in between. The CDR3 has 15 residues. CDR1 and CDR2 (germline): SGHTA, FQGNSA. CDR3: CASSLARGPFGTQYF. The CDR3 region has the DNA TGTGCCAGCAGCTTAGCGCGGGGACCCTTTGGGACCCAGTACTTC.

The V and J genes are TRBV9 and TRBJ2-7; 11 nucleotides align to TRBD2. Unmatched junction bases numbered 6, after V lost 3 bases and J lost 4 bases. There are 15 residues in the CDR3. CDR1 SGDLS and CDR2 YYNGEE come from the germline V gene. CDR3 residues: CASSAGTSGIYEQYF. CDR3 DNA: TGTGCCAGCAGCGCAGGGACTAGCGGCATATACGAGCAGTACTTC.

This chain joins TRBV9 and TRBJ1-2; TRBD1 matches 7 bases. Germline lookup yields CDR1 SGDLS and CDR2 YYNGEE. This CDR3 is built from 16 residues. V shed 1 base and J 4 bases; nucleotides not matched to a gene: 10. The CDR3: CASSVRDSTLGYGYTF. The CDR3 region has the DNA TGTGCCAGCAGCGTACGGGACAGCACCTTAGGCTATGGCTACACCTTC.

There are many counts of this clone. The chain recombines TRBV5-5 with TRBJ1-3; TRBD1 matches at 7 bases. This CDR3 contains 15 residues. The V gene's germline CDR1 is SGHKS and CDR2 YYEKEE (reference sequence). V gave up 0 bases and J gave up 7 bases; unmatched junction bases: 7. The CDR3 region has the DNA TGTGCCAGCAGCTTGGCCGAAGGGGGCGGGAACACCATATATTTT. Its protein is CASSLAEGGGNTIYF. Full variable domain (remainder filled in from reference TRBV5-5 and TRBJ1-3): DAGVTQSPTHLIKTRGQQVTLRCSPISGHKSVSWYQQVLGQGPQFIFQYYEKEERGRGNFPDRFSARQFPNYSSELNVNALLLGDSALYLCASSLAEGGGNTIYFGEGSWLTVV.

CDR3 residues: CASSQEKGALNEKLFF. The CDR3 DNA is TGCGCCAGCAGCCAAGAAAAGGGGGCCCTTAATGAAAAACTGTTTTTT. The V and J genes are TRBV4-1 and TRBJ1-4; TRBD1 matches 7 bases. Germline V gene data show CDR1 as MGHRA and CDR2 as YSYEKL. V gave up 0 bases and J gave up 4 bases; unmatched junction bases: 5. This CDR3 spans 16 amino acids.

The gene calls are TRBV6-6 and TRBJ1-1, with TRBD1 as a possible D gene (5 bases). The germline CDR1 and CDR2 sequences are MNHNY and SVGAGI (reference sequence). The CDR3 totals 13 residues. V was pared by 7 bases and J by 1 base, with 10 bases between. The CDR3 reads CASNGHTNTEAFF. DNA of the CDR3: TGTGCCAGCAATGGACACACGAACACTGAAGCTTTCTTT.

The chain couples TRBV5-1 to TRBJ1-2; perhaps TRBD1 as D (5 bases). Deletions cut 0 bases from V and 8 bases from J, with 11 bases between. The CDR3 is 13 amino acids. From germline, CDR1 is SGHRS and CDR2 YFSETQ. The CDR3 sequence: CASSLEGIDGYTF. The CDR3 DNA is TGCGCCAGCAGCTTGGAGGGGATAGACGGCTACACCTTC.

This clone was seen a single time. This rearrangement joins TRBV19 to TRBJ2-3; maybe TRBD1 (5 bases). Germline values: CDR1 LNHDA, CDR2 SQIVND (reference sequence). V lost 3 bases and J lost 0, with 10 bases in between. The CDR3 spans 15 residues. The CDR3 loop reads CASSMRQGSTDTQYF. CDR3 DNA sequence: TGTGCCAGTAGTATGAGGCAGGGCAGCACAGATACGCAGTATTTT.

The chain is built from TRBV5-4 and TRBJ2-3; the D gene is possibly TRBD1 (6 bases). The CDR3 contains 16 residues. Trimming cost V 5 bases and J 4 bases, with 20 bases left between them. Germline CDR1 is SGHNT and CDR2 is YYREEE (reference sequence). CDR3 loop: CASRLDVAGVSDTQYF. The CDR3 DNA is TGTGCCAGCAGACTTGACGTGGCAGGGGTCTCAGATACGCAGTATTTT.

This clone has a single count. This chain uses TRBV5-1 with TRBJ1-4; TRBD1 is a possible D gene (5 bases). The length of the CDR3 is 19 residues. Trimming removed 4 bases at V and 0 bases at J, with 22 bases between. The germline gives CDR1 SGHRS, CDR2 YFSETQ. CDR3 sequence (DNA): TGCGCCAGCAGCGCCTGGGGCGGGGCCGACTCTGCAACTAATGAAAAACTGTTTTTT. Amino acid sequence: CASSAWGGADSATNEKLFF. The full variable domain, with the rest looked up from reference TRBV5-1 and TRBJ1-4, is KAGVTQTPRYLIKTRGQQVTLSCSPISGHRSVSWYQQTPGQGLQFLFEYFSETQRNKGNFPGRFSGRQFSNSRSEMNVSTLELGDSALYLCASSAWGGADSATNEKLFFGSGTQLSVL.

The chain joins TRBV7-2 to TRBJ2-3, with 12 nucleotides matching TRBD2. This CDR3 is 17 amino acids long. The germline V gene has CDR1 SGHTA and CDR2 FQGNSA. The trim removed 5 bases at V and 2 bases at J, leaving 8 bases unmatched. CDR3 bases: TGTGCCAGCAGCCTCAAAGGACTAGCGGGATTCACAGATACGCAGTATTTT. Protein sequence: CASSLKGLAGFTDTQYF.

This clone occurred once. The chain carries TRBV27 and TRBJ2-2; TRBD1 aligns across 7 bases. V dropped 6 bases and J dropped 1; count of bases not matched to a gene: 8. The germline V gene has CDR1 MNHEY and CDR2 SMNVEV (reference sequence). The CDR3 totals 16 residues. The CDR3 nucleotides read TGTGCCAGCAGCCTGTCAAGGACAGGGAACACCGGGGAGCTGTTTTTT. Translated, it gives CASSLSRTGNTGELFF.